These 15 T cell receptor beta chains were sequenced from one sample in a study of T cell changes during pregnancy in multiple sclerosis. Produced via immunoSEQ multiplex PCR; TCRdb's table is partial and in-frame only. There are about 92,000 clones in the sample; around 90% occur only once, and about 1.5% lies in the top ten. The source was peripheral blood, collected in the first trimester of pregnancy. The source of these receptors is a female donor with multiple sclerosis, enrolled in a pregnancy study.

The V call is TRBV27, the J call TRBJ2-7; D remains ambiguous. Germline V gene sequence: CDR1 MNHEY, CDR2 SMNVEV (reference sequence). This CDR3 is 13 amino acids long. The germline V and J ends were trimmed by 2 bases and 2 bases, with 7 bases remaining between them. CDR3 residues: CASSLGLAYEQYF. CDR3 nucleotides: TGTGCCAGCAGTTTAGGTCTAGCCTACGAGCAGTACTTC.

The J gene is TRBJ2-7, the V gene TRBV9, with 9 positions matching TRBD2. CDR3 length equals 15 residues. Germline CDR1 reads SGDLS; CDR2 reads YYNGEE. Trimming cost V 1 base and J 6 bases; bases outside gene matches: 8. The CDR3 nucleotides read TGTGCCAGCAGCGTAAATCCGGGACTAGCTTCCGAGCAGTACTTC. It yields the protein CASSVNPGLASEQYF. The full variable domain, in which reference TRBV9 and TRBJ2-7 provide the parts outside the CDR3, is DSGVTQTPKHLITATGQRVTLRCSPRSGDLSVYWYQQSLDQGLQFLIQYYNGEERAKGNILERFSAQQFPDLHSELNLSSLELGDSALYFCASSVNPGLASEQYFGPGTRLTVT.

The V and J genes are TRBV4-1 and TRBJ2-7; 7 bases are shared with TRBD1. Germline V gives CDR1 MGHRA, CDR2 YSYEKL. The V gene end was trimmed by 1 base and the J gene end by 0 bases; junction bases not matched to a gene: 6. The CDR3 totals 16 residues. The CDR3 DNA reads TGCGCCAGCAGCCAAGCTGTAAGGGACAGCTCCTACGAGCAGTACTTC. The encoded protein is CASSQAVRDSSYEQYF.

The chain combines TRBV6-1 with TRBJ2-1; 8 bases align to TRBD2. This CDR3 region has 17 residues. Germline CDR1 reads MNHNS; CDR2 reads SASEGT. Trimming at V came to 3 bases and at J to 9 bases, leaving 16 bases not matched to a gene. The CDR3 region is CASSEGLWTGGLSEQFF. CDR3 sequence (DNA): TGTGCCAGCAGTGAGGGATTGTGGACGGGAGGGCTCTCTGAGCAGTTCTTC.

J is TRBJ2-5 and V is TRBV15; D possibly corresponds to TRBD1 (6 bases). This CDR3 region has 14 residues. V lost 1 base and J lost 0, with 6 bases in between. Germline V lookup: CDR1 LNHNV, CDR2 YYDKDF (reference sequence). The CDR3 loop is CATSRGQDQETQYF. CDR3 in DNA: TGTGCCACCAGCAGAGGACAGGACCAAGAGACCCAGTACTTC.

A single count supports this clone. The chain has TRBV30 and TRBJ2-7, with TRBD2 matching over 9 bases. The CDR3 contains 15 residues. Germline V gene lookup returns CDR1 GTSNPN and CDR2 SVGIG (reference sequence). The V segment lost 2 bases and the J segment 3 bases; nucleotides outside the gene matches: 8. The CDR3 nucleotides are TGTGCCTGGAGTTTTGGGCTAGCGGGGAGCTACGAGCAGTACTTC. Translating it yields CAWSFGLAGSYEQYF.

The chain joins TRBV7-2 to TRBJ2-2, with 8 bases fitting TRBD1. Looked up from germline, CDR1 is SGHTA and CDR2 is FQGNSA. The CDR3 spans 14 residues. V was clipped by 6 bases and J by 5 bases; unmatched bases: 5. The CDR3 coding sequence is TGTGCCAGCAGGGACAGGGTTGGGACCGGGGAGCTGTTTTTT. Translating gives CASRDRVGTGELFF.

V and J are TRBV7-9 and TRBJ1-3, with D hard to call. V dropped 1 base and J dropped 0 bases, with 7 bases sitting between them. The CDR3 length is 15 residues. The germline V gene encodes CDR1 SEHNR and CDR2 FQNEAQ (reference sequence). The CDR3 is CASSLGGYSGNTIYF. CDR3 bases: TGTGCCAGCAGCTTAGGAGGCTACTCTGGAAACACCATATATTTT.

The chain joins TRBV4-2 to TRBJ1-2; D is unclear. From germline, CDR1 is LGHNA and CDR2 YNFKEQ. The length of the CDR3 is 14 residues. Trimming took 6 bases from V and 3 from J, leaving 14 bases between them. The CDR3 here is CASSFFPGDYGYTF. In DNA, the CDR3 is TGTGCCAGCAGTTTTTTCCCGGGAGACTATGGCTACACCTTC.

This rearrangement joins TRBV7-8 to TRBJ2-3; TRBD2 matches at 8 bases. The CDR3 runs 16 residues. Losses at the gene ends were 2 bases for V and 2 bases for J; bases not matched to a gene: 6. Germline-derived CDR1 and CDR2 are SGHVS and FQNEAQ. CDR3 sequence reads: CASSLFAGGSTDTQYF. CDR3 DNA: TGTGCCAGCAGCTTATTCGCGGGAGGATCCACAGATACGCAGTATTTT.

V is TRBV28 and J is TRBJ1-5; unclear D gene. Deletions cut 4 bases from V and 5 bases from J, with 12 bases between. Germline assignment: CDR1 MDHEN and CDR2 SYDVKM. The CDR3 sequence is 14 residues long. The CDR3 region has the DNA TGTGCCAGCAGTTCCAGTCGGGTCGATCAGCCCCAGCATTTT. Residues: CASSSSRVDQPQHF.

This chain joins TRBV19 and TRBJ2-2; D gene ambiguous. Looked up from germline, CDR1 is LNHDA and CDR2 is SQIVND (reference sequence). The CDR3 has 10 residues. The V and J ends lost 7 bases and 7 bases respectively, with 4 bases between them. CDR3: CASNGGELFF. CDR3 DNA: TGTGCCAGTAACGGCGGGGAGCTGTTTTTT.

The gene calls are TRBV11-2 and TRBJ2-1, with 10 bases that match TRBD2. This CDR3 spans 18 amino acids. Per the germline V gene, CDR1 is SGHAT and CDR2 is FQNNGV. V lost 2 bases and J lost 5; bases outside the gene matches: 12. The CDR3 here is CASSLRFGTSDGNNEQFF. The CDR3 nucleotides read TGTGCCAGCAGCTTAAGGTTTGGGACTAGCGACGGCAACAATGAGCAGTTCTTC.

The chain uses TRBV6-1 and TRBJ2-7; D gene unclear. Germline V lookup: CDR1 MNHNS, CDR2 SASEGT. V was clipped by 3 bases and J by 5 bases, with 14 bases between them. CDR3 length: 14 amino acids. The CDR3 DNA is TGTGCCAGCAGTGACTCGCAGATGTTCCACGAGCAGTACTTC. Protein: CASSDSQMFHEQYF.

The rearrangement links TRBV5-1 to TRBJ1-3; possibly TRBD1 for D (5 bases). CDR1 and CDR2 (germline): SGHRS, YFSETQ. The CDR3 loop spans 15 amino acids. Trimming pared 3 bases from V and 4 bases from J, leaving 14 bases between. The chain's CDR3 is CASSSPGGSGNTIYF. Written as DNA, the CDR3 is TGCGCCAGCAGCTCGCCCGGGGGGTCCGGAAACACCATATATTTT.